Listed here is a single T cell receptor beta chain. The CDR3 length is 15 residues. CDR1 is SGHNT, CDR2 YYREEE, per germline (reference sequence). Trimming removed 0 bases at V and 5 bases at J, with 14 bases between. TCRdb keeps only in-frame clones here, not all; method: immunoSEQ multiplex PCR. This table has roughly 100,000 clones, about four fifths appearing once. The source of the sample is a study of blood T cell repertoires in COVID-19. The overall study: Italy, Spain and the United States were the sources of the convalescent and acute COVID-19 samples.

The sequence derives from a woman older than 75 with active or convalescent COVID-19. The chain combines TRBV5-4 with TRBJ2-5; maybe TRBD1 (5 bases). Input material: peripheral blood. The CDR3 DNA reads TGTGCCAGCAGCTTGGGTGGGGCTCTGGGGGAGACCCAGTACTTC. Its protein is CASSLGGALGETQYF.